The 11 T cell receptor beta chains below were found in one sample sequenced in a study of T cell changes during pregnancy in multiple sclerosis. This table comes from immunoSEQ multiplex PCR, and its TCRdb copy is limited to in-frame clones, with some not included. The profile shows 45,000 to 60,000 clones, 70% to 90% of them singletons. Sequencing used peripheral blood, obtained in the first trimester of pregnancy. These TCRs come from a female donor with multiple sclerosis, enrolled in a pregnancy study.

J is TRBJ2-1 and V is TRBV5-6; 12 bases fit TRBD2. Looked up from germline, CDR1 is SGHDT and CDR2 is YYEEEE. This CDR3 region has 17 residues. V lost 3 bases, J lost 7 bases, and 11 bases stayed unmatched. In DNA, the CDR3 is TGTGCCAGCAGCTCAAACGGACTAGCGGGGTATTGGAATGAGCAGTTCTTC. It encodes CASSSNGLAGYWNEQFF.

The V call is TRBV5-1, the J call TRBJ2-3; 11 bases agree with TRBD2. CDR1 and CDR2 from the germline V gene are SGHRS and YFSETQ. V shed 7 bases, J shed 3 bases, and the junction held 4 bases outside the gene matches. The CDR3 spans 14 residues. Here the CDR3 DNA reads TGCGCCAGCGCCACTAGCGGGGGAACAGATACGCAGTATTTT. Translated, it gives CASATSGGTDTQYF.

This clone is a singleton in its sample. The chain uses TRBV5-1 and TRBJ2-3; TRBD2 aligns across 8 bases. The germline V gene encodes CDR1 SGHRS and CDR2 YFSETQ. V trimming: 5 bases; J trimming: 4 bases; junction bases outside the gene matches: 9. The CDR3 loop spans 15 amino acids. The CDR3 DNA sequence: TGCGCCAGCAGGGGGGAACTAGCGGAGCCAGATACGCAGTATTTT. The encoded protein is CASRGELAEPDTQYF.

This chain connects TRBV6-5 to TRBJ1-6; tentatively, D is TRBD1 (6 bases). With 4 bases removed from V and 3 bases from J, the gap between germline ends came to 10 bases. The CDR3 sequence is 15 residues long. Germline lookup yields CDR1 MNHEY and CDR2 SVGAGI. The chain's CDR3 is CASSLSGDYNSPLHF. CDR3 in DNA: TGTGCCAGCAGTTTGTCAGGGGACTATAATTCACCCCTCCACTTT.

This chain uses TRBV6-5 with TRBJ1-6; no clear D. Germline V gene lookup returns CDR1 MNHEY and CDR2 SVGAGI. The CDR3 loop spans 14 amino acids. V was cut by 6 bases and J by 4 bases, with 10 bases left in between. The CDR3 protein is CASRPEGYNSPLHF. The CDR3 DNA reads TGTGCCAGCAGACCGGAGGGATATAATTCACCCCTCCACTTT.

The rearrangement joins TRBV25-1 to TRBJ1-1, with 12 bases that match TRBD1. Germline V CDR1 and CDR2: MGHDK, SYGVNS. After removal of 7 bases from V and 4 bases from J, the junction contained 4 bases not matched to a gene. CDR3 length: 14 residues. In DNA form, the CDR3 reads TGTGCCAGCAAGGGACAGGGGGCGGCCACTGAAGCTTTCTTT. Translation gives CASKGQGAATEAFF.

This CDR3 is CASSLRGEEDTQYF. The CDR3 DNA is TGTGCCAGCAGCTTACGGGGGGAGGAAGATACGCAGTATTTT. V gene TRBV7-9 combines with J gene TRBJ2-3; 7 bases line up with TRBD2. There are 14 residues in the CDR3. With V trimmed by 2 bases and J by 5 bases, 4 bases remained unmatched. From germline, CDR1 is SEHNR and CDR2 FQNEAQ (reference sequence). The whole variable domain, filled in from reference TRBV7-9 and TRBJ2-3, reads DTGVSQNPRHKITKRGQNVTFRCDPISEHNRLYWYRQTLGQGPEFLTYFQNEAQLEKSRLLSDRFSAERPKGSFSTLEIQRTEQGDSAMYLCASSLRGEEDTQYFGPGTRLTVL.

The chain recombines TRBV9 with TRBJ1-1; 11 nucleotides line up with TRBD1. Unmatched junction bases numbered 6, after V lost 5 bases and J lost 6 bases. The CDR3 length is 14 residues. Germline CDR1 reads SGDLS; CDR2 reads YYNGEE. CDR3 in amino acids: CASSFGQGASEAFF. The CDR3 DNA is TGTGCCAGCAGTTTCGGACAGGGGGCATCTGAAGCTTTCTTT.

The V and J genes are TRBV7-2 and TRBJ2-3, with TRBD2 matching 16 bases. Germline CDR1 is SGHTA and CDR2 is FQGNSA. V lost 2 bases to trimming and J lost 7 bases; unmatched junction nucleotides: 9. The CDR3 has 18 residues. CDR3 residues: CASSLQAGLAGGPNTQYF. As DNA, the CDR3 is TGTGCCAGCAGCTTACAGGCGGGACTAGCGGGGGGGCCGAATACGCAGTATTTT.

The genes are TRBV6-1 and TRBJ1-1, with D unresolved. With 11 bases removed from V and 0 bases from J, the gap between germline ends came to 13 bases. This CDR3 has 13 residues. From germline, CDR1 is MNHNS and CDR2 SASEGT. The CDR3 region has the DNA TGTGCCGGCGACAAAGGTTTGAACACTGAAGCTTTCTTT. Residues: CAGDKGLNTEAFF.

The chain joins TRBV5-6 to TRBJ2-3; TRBD2 aligns across 9 bases. This CDR3 is built from 14 residues. Trimming took 4 bases from V and 2 from J; bases not matched to a gene: 2. Germline CDR1 reads SGHDT; CDR2 reads YYEEEE. CDR3 residues: CASSRLAVTDTQYF. CDR3 DNA: TGTGCCAGCAGCCGACTAGCGGTCACAGATACGCAGTATTTT.